A selection of T cell receptor beta chains follows, all from one sample in a study of shared clonotypes between healthy human individuals. Only in-frame clones appear in the TCRdb table, and some are missing; sequencing was by immunoSEQ multiplex PCR. Of 1.6 million or so clones listed, 97% to 99% are singletons. Material: naive CD4+ T cells sorted from blood. Source of these receptors: a man younger than 45 in good health. Both conserved end residues are trimmed from each CDR3.

v_gene: TRBV7-8; CDR3aa: ASSFLALAENTGELF
v_gene: TRBV2; CDR3aa: ASRGTGAYEQY
v_gene: TRBV28; CDR3aa: ASSLRAGGPEAF
v_gene: TRBV15; CDR3aa: ATTYLGGRNTEAF
v_gene: TRBV7-2; CDR3aa: ASSLEGSSGANVLT
v_gene: TRBV5-1; CDR3aa: ASSLPLAGSTDTQY
v_gene: TRBV7-2; CDR3aa: ASSGGDAYGYT
v_gene: TRBV5-4; CDR3aa: ASSLGGGPTYEQY
v_gene: TRBV7-2; CDR3aa: ASSLVEWLTNYGYT
v_gene: TRBV5-4; CDR3aa: ASSTPGEGNTEAF
v_gene: TRBV19; CDR3aa: ASSMWGQGERNEQF
v_gene: TRBV20-1; CDR3aa: SASMEPKRF
v_gene: TRBV29-1; CDR3aa: SVDENYGYT
v_gene: TRBV18; CDR3aa: ASSPLSGQGAYTEAF
v_gene: TRBV5-4; CDR3aa: ASSLVSRGRPYNEQF
v_gene: TRBV29-1; CDR3aa: SVEGGTSHNEQF
v_gene: TRBV11-2; CDR3aa: ASSLDSIPAYEQY
v_gene: TRBV4-3; CDR3aa: ASSQNLQGPGNTIY
v_gene: TRBV9; CDR3aa: ASSVVGSGANVLT
v_gene: TRBV7-2; CDR3aa: ASSPRGLAYEQY
v_gene: TRBV9; CDR3aa: ASSVDGRVTDPRPDTQY
v_gene: TRBV29-1; CDR3aa: SGVFGGMGAEAF
v_gene: TRBV9; CDR3aa: ASSVESERNTEAF
v_gene: TRBV6-6; CDR3aa: ASPPGTSYEQY
v_gene: TRBV14; CDR3aa: ASSPSRGPPLEQY
v_gene: TRBV9; CDR3aa: ASSPRQGAGGTEAF
v_gene: TRBV19; CDR3aa: ATQDSYYEQY
v_gene: TRBV18; CDR3aa: ASSPGLAGVPEQY
v_gene: TRBV5-1; CDR3aa: ASSLEPSSYNEQF
v_gene: TRBV5-1; CDR3aa: ASSLVGLADTGELF
v_gene: TRBV11-2; CDR3aa: ASSSLSSSLAGADTQY
v_gene: TRBV27; CDR3aa: ASSGTQINNEQF
v_gene: TRBV7-9; CDR3aa: ASSHGTSGKDNEQY
v_gene: TRBV28; CDR3aa: ASSQRTVTGELF
v_gene: TRBV11-2; CDR3aa: ASSFGGAAGELF
v_gene: TRBV5-1; CDR3aa: ASKWTGTSSYEQY
v_gene: TRBV5-1; CDR3aa: ASSQGQGNGYT
v_gene: TRBV29-1; CDR3aa: SVRLAGGPNTGELF
v_gene: TRBV29-1; CDR3aa: SVDRQEQF